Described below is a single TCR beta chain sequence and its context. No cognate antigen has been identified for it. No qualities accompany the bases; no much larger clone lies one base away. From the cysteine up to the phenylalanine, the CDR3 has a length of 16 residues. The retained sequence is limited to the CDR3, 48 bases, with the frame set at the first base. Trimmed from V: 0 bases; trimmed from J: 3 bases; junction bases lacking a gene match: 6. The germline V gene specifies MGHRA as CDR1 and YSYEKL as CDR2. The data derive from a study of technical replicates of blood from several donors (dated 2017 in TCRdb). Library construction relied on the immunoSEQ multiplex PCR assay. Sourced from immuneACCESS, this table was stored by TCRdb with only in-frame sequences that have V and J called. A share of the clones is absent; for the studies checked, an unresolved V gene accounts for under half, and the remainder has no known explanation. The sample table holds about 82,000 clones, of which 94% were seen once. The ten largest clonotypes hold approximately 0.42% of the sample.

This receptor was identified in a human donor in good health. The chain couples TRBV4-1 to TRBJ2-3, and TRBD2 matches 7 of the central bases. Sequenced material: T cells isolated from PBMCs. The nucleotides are TGCGCCAGCAGCCAAGAAGGCGGGAGCGGGACAGATACGCAGTATTTT. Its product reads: CASSQEGGSGTDTQYF.